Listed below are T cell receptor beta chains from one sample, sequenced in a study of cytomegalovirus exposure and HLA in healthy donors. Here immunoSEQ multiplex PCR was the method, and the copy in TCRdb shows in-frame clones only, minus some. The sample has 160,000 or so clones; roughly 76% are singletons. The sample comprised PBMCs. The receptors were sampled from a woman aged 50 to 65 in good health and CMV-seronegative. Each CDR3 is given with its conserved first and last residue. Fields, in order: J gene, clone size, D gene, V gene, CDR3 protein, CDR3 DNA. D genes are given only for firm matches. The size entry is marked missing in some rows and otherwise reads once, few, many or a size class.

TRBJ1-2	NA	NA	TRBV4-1	CASSQVSGDGYTF	TGCGCCAGCAGCCAAGTATCAGGGGATGGCTACACCTTC
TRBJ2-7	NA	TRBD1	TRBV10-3	CAISDSGTVGSYEQYF	TGTGCCATCAGTGATTCCGGGACAGTCGGCTCCTACGAGCAGTACTTC
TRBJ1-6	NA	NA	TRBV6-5	CASSYSSGREDSPLHF	TGTGCCAGCAGTTACTCTTCCGGAAGAGAGGATTCACCCCTCCACTTT
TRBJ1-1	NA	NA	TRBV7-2	CASSLNWAQNTEAFF	TGTGCCAGCAGCTTAAATTGGGCACAAAACACTGAAGCTTTCTTT
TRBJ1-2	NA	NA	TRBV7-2	CASSLDKTGAYGYTF	TGTGCCAGCAGCTTAGATAAGACAGGTGCCTATGGCTACACCTTC
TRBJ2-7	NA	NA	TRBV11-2	CASSLGYFSYEQYF	TGTGCCAGCAGCTTAGGGTACTTCTCCTACGAGCAGTACTTC
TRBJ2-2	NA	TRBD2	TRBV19	CASSELAGGRTGELFF	TGTGCCAGTAGTGAACTAGCGGGAGGGCGCACCGGGGAGCTGTTTTTT
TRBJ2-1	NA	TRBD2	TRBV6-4	CASSKAGRGEQFF	TGTGCCAGCAGTAAAGCGGGACGGGGTGAGCAGTTCTTC
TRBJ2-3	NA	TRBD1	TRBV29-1	CSDRGPTDTQYF	TGCAGCGATAGGGGGCCCACAGATACGCAGTATTTT
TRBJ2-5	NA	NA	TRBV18	CASSKAWSQETQYF	TGTGCCAGCTCCAAAGCCTGGAGCCAAGAGACCCAGTACTTC
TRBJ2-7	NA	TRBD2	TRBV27	CASSSRLAGVGGEQYF	TGTGCCAGCAGTTCCCGACTAGCGGGAGTGGGGGGGGAGCAGTACTTC
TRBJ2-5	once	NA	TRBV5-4	CASNFDRAQETQYF	TGTGCCAGCAACTTTGACAGAGCCCAAGAGACCCAGTACTTC
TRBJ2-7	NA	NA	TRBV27	CASSLSWTAYEQYF	TGTGCCAGCAGTTTATCCTGGACTGCCTACGAGCAGTACTTC
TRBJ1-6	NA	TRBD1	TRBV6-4	CASSVDRGLPLHF	TGTGCCAGCAGTGTCGACAGGGGGCTCCCCCTCCACTTT
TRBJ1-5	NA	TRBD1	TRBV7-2	CASSFGQGSNQPQHF	TGTGCCAGCAGCTTCGGACAGGGGAGCAATCAGCCCCAGCATTTT
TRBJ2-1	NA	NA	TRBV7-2	CASSFDGQPVNEQFF	TGTGCCAGCAGCTTTGATGGACAGCCAGTGAATGAGCAGTTCTTC
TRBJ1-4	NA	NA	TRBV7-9	CASSPGQRGREKLFF	TGTGCCAGCAGTCCTGGACAGCGAGGGCGGGAAAAACTGTTTTTT
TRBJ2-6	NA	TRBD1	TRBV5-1	CASSLEGQGANVLTF	TGCGCCAGCAGCTTGGAGGGACAGGGGGCCAACGTCCTGACTTTC
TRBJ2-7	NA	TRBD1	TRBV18	CASSPSRDRVSYEQYF	TGTGCCAGCTCACCCTCCCGGGACAGGGTTTCCTACGAGCAGTACTTC
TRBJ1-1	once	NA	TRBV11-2	CASSLEQNTEAFF	TGTGCCAGCAGCTTAGAACAGAACACTGAAGCTTTCTTT